This note documents a single TCR beta chain sequence. Its target is not known. The whole isolated RNA underwent reverse transcription, so sequencing captured expressed TCRB transcripts. Average reads for naive, central memory and regulatory T cell samples were roughly 3.4 million. Clones were sequenced by immunoSEQ multiplex PCR, and TCRdb holds only the in-frame ones, with some missing. The sample carries some 170,000 clones, more than 60% recorded once. The sample belongs to a study of beta chain features in type 1 diabetes. The germline CDR1 and CDR2 sequences are SGDLS and YYNGEE. With 3 bases removed from V and 4 bases from J, the gap between germline ends came to 11 bases. The CDR3 totals 13 residues. Study-wide findings and caveats: Type 1 diabetes patients showed a moderate but significant shortening of TCRB CDR3s in all four CD4+ subsets. It was among patients, rather than healthy donors, that naive, central memory and Treg TCRB repertoires appeared more similar. In patients and controls equally, PCR might favor templates that are shorter.

This TCR derives from a man aged 30 to 45 with type 1 diabetes. The sequenced material came from naive CD4+ T cells from blood. The J gene is TRBJ2-7, the V gene TRBV9, with D unresolved. CDR3 residues: CASSEGTSYEQYF. DNA for the CDR3: TGTGCCAGCAGCGAGGGTACCTCTTACGAGCAGTACTTC.